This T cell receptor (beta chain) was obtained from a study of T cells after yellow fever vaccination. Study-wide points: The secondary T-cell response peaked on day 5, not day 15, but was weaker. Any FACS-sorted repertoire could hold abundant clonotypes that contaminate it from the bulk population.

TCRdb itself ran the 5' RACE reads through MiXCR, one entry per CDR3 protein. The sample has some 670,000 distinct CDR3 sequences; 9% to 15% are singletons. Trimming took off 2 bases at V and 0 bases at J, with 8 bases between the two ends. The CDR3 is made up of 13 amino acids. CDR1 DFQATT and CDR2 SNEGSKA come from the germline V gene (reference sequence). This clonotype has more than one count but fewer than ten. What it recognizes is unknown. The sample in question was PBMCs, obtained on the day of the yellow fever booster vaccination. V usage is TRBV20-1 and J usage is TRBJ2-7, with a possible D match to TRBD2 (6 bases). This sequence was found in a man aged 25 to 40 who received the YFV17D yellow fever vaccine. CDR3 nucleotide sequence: TGCAGTGCTAGATCCGGGAGCTCCTACGAGCAGTACTTC. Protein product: CSARSGSSYEQYF.